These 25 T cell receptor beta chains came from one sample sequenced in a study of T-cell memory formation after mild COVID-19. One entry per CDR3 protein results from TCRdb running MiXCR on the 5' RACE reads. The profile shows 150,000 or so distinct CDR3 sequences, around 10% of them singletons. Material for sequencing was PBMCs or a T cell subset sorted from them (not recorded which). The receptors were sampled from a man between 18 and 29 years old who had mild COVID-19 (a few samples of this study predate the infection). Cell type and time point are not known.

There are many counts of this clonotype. This CDR3 is CASRPPGTDTQYF. Written as DNA, the CDR3 is TGTGCCAGCAGACCCCCCGGCACAGATACGCAGTATTTT. This chain joins TRBV12-3 or TRBV12-4 and TRBJ2-3; D gene uncertain. This CDR3 spans 13 amino acids. The ends were cut back, 6 bases at V and 1 base at J, with 8 bases in the middle.

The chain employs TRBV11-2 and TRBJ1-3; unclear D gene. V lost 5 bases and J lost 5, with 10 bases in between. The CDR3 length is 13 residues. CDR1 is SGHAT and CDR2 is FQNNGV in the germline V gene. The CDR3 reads CASSQSPRNTIYF. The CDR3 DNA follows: TGTGCCAGCAGCCAGAGCCCGCGAAACACCATATATTTT.

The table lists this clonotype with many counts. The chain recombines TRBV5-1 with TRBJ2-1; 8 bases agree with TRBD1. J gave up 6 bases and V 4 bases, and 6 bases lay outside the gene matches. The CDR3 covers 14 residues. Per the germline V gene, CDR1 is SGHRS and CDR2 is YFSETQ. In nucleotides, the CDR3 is TGCGCCAGCAGCCATGGACAGGGTGGCAATGAGCAGTTCTTC. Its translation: CASSHGQGGNEQFF.

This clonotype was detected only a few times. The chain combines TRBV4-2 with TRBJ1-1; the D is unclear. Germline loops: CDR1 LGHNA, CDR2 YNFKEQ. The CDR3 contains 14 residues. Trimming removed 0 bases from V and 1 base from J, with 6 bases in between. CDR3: CASSQDRTNTEAFF. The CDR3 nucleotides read TGTGCCAGCAGCCAAGATCGGACGAACACTGAAGCTTTCTTT.

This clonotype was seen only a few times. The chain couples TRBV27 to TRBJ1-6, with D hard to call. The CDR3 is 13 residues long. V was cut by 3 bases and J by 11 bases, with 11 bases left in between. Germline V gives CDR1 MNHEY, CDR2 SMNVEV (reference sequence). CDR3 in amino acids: CASSFGPRPPLHF. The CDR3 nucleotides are TGTGCCAGCAGTTTCGGCCCCCGGCCACCCCTCCACTTT.

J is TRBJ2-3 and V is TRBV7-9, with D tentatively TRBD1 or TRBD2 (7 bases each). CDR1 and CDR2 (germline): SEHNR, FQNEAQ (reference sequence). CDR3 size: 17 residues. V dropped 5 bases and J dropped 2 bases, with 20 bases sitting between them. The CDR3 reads CASSLGGDSLITDTQYF. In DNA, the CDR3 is TGTGCCAGCAGCCTTGGGGGGGACAGCCTGATCACAGATACGCAGTATTTT. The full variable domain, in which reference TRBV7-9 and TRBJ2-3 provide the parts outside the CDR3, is DTGVSQNPRHKITKRGQNVTFRCDPISEHNRLYWYRQTLGQGPEFLTYFQNEAQLEKSRLLSDRFSAERPKGSFSTLEIQRTEQGDSAMYLCASSLGGDSLITDTQYFGPGTRLTVL.

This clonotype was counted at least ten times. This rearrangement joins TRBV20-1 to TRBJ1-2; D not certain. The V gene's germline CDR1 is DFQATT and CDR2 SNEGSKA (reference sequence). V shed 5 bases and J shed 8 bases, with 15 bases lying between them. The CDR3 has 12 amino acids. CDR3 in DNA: TGCAGTGCTGCCAGTCCCACTGGCGGCTACACCTTC. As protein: CSAASPTGGYTF.

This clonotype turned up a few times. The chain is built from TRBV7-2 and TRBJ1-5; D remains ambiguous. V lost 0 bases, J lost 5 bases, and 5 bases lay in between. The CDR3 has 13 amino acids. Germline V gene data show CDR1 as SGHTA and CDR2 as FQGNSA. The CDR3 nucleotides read TGTGCCAGCAGCTTAGCTGGGTATCAGCCCCAGCATTTT. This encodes CASSLAGYQPQHF.

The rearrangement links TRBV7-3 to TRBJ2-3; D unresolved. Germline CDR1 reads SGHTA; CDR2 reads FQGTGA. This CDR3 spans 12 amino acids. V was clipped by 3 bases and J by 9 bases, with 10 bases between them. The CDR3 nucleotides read TGTGCCAGCAGCTTTTCTTTAGGCACGCAGTATTTT. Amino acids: CASSFSLGTQYF.

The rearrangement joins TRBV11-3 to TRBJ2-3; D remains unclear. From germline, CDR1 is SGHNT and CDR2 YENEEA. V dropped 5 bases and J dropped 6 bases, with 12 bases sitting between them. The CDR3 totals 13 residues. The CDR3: CASSGWVGDTQYF. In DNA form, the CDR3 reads TGTGCCAGCAGCGGATGGGTGGGTGATACGCAGTATTTT.

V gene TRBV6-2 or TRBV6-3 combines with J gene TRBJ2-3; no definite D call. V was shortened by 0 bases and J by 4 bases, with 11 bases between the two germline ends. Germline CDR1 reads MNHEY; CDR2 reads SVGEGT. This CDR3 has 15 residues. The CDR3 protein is CASSYSGPPPDTQYF. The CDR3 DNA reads TGTGCCAGCAGTTACTCAGGGCCCCCCCCAGATACGCAGTATTTT.

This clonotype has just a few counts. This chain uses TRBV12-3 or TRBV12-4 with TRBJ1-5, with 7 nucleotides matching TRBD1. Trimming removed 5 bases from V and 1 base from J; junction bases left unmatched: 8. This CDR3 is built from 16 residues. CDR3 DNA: TGTGCCAGCAGTCCGGACAGGTGGGAGAGCAATCAGCCCCAGCATTTT. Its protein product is CASSPDRWESNQPQHF.

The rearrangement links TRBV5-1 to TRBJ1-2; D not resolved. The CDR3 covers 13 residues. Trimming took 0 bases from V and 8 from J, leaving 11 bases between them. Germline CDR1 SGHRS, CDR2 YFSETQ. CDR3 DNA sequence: TGCGCCAGCAGCTTGGGAGGCACATTGGGCTACACCTTC. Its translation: CASSLGGTLGYTF.

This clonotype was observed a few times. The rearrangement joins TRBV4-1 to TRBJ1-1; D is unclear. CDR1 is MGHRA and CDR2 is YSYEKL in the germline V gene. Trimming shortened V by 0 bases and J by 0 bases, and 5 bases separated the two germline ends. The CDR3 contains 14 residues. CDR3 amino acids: CASSQDGMNTEAFF. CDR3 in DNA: TGCGCCAGCAGCCAAGATGGAATGAACACTGAAGCTTTCTTT.

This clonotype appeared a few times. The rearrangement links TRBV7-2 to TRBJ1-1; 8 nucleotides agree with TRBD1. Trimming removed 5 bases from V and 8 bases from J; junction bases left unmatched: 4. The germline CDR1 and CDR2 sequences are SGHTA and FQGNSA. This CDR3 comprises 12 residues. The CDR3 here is CASSRDRIEAFF. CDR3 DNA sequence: TGTGCCAGCAGCCGGGACAGGATCGAAGCTTTCTTT.

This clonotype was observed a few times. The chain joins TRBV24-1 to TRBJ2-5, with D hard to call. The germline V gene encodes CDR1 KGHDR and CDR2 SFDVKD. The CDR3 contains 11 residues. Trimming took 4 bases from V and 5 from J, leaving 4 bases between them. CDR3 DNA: TGTGCCACCAGTGAGTCTGAGACCCAGTACTTC. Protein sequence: CATSESETQYF.

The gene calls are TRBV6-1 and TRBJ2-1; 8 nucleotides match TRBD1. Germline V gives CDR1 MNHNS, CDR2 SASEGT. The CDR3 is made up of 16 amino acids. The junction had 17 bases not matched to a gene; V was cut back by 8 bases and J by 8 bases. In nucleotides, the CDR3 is TGTGCCAGCCGCGCCCTGGCAGGGGGCGTTCTCGATGAGCAGTTCTTC. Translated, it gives CASRALAGGVLDEQFF.

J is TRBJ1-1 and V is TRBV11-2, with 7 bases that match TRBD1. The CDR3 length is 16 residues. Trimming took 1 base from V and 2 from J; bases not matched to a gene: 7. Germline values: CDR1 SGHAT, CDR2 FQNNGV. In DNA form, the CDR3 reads TGTGCCAGCAGCTTAGCTGGGGCAGGGGGTAACACTGAAGCTTTCTTT. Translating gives CASSLAGAGGNTEAFF. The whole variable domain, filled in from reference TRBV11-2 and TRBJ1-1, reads EAGVAQSPRYKIIEKRQSVAFWCNPISGHATLYWYQQILGQGPKLLIQFQNNGVVDDSQLPKDRFSAERLKGVDSTLKIQPAKLEDSAVYLCASSLAGAGGNTEAFFGQGTRLTVV.

The CDR3 coding sequence is TGTGCCACCAGCAGTAGTAGGACAGATAATGGCTACACCTTC. Translation: CATSSSRTDNGYTF. The chain joins TRBV15 to TRBJ1-2, with a tentative D call TRBD1 (6 bases). V lost 3 bases and J 6 bases, leaving 14 bases between the germline ends. Germline V lookup: CDR1 LNHNV, CDR2 YYDKDF (reference sequence). This CDR3 has 14 residues.

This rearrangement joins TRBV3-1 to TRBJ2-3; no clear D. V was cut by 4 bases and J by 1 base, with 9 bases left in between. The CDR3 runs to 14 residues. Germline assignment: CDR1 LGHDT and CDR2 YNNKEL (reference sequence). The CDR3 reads CASSPSSGTDTQYF. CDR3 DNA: TGTGCCAGCAGCCCCAGTTCTGGCACAGATACGCAGTATTTT.

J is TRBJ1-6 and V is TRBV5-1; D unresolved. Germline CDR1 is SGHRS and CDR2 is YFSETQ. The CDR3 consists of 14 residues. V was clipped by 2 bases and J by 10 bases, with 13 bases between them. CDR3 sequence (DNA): TGCGCCAGCAGCTTCGGGGAAATCGACTCACCCCTCCACTTT. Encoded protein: CASSFGEIDSPLHF.

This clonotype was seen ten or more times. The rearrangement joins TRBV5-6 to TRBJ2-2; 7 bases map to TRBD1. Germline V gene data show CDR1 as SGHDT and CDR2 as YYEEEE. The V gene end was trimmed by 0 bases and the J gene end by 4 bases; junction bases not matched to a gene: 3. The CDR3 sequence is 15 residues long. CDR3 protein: CASSLEGAVTGELFF. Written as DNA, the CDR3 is TGTGCCAGCAGCTTGGAGGGGGCAGTCACCGGGGAGCTGTTTTTT.

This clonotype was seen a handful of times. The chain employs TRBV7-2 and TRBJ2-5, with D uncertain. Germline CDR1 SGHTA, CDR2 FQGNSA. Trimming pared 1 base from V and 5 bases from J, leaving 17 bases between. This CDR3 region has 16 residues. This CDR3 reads CASSLGILSPWETQYF. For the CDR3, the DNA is TGTGCCAGCAGCTTAGGGATTCTATCCCCGTGGGAGACCCAGTACTTC.

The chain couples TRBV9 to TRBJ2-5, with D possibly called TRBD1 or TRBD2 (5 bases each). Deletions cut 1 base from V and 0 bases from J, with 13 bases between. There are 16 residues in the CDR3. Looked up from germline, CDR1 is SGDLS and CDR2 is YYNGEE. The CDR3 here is CASSVYSGTNQETQYF. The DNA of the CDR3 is TGTGCCAGCAGCGTATACTCCGGGACCAACCAAGAGACCCAGTACTTC.

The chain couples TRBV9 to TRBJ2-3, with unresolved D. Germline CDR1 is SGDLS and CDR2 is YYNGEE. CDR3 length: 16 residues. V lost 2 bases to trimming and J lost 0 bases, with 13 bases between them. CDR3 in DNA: TGTGCCAGCAGCGTCGCACCGGACCCCAGCACAGATACGCAGTATTTT. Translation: CASSVAPDPSTDTQYF.